This T cell receptor (beta chain) was profiled in a study of cytomegalovirus exposure and HLA in healthy donors. In the study overall: A subsequent analysis reported that the 95 to 150 validation repertoires were produced on the same platform that had also been used for the 500 to 700 first-cohort repertoires. Study results and limitations: Generally TCR sequences proved uncommon, though certain public TCRs appeared in numerous donors. The authors enumerated 164 TCR beta chains as linked to cytomegalovirus.

Separate from the approximately 700-subject first cohort was the approximately 120-subject validation cohort, to which the donors belonged. V trimming: 5 bases; J trimming: 5 bases; junction bases outside the gene matches: 6. Germline V gene lookup returns CDR1 SEHNR and CDR2 FQNEAQ (reference sequence). The CDR3 covers 14 residues. Comment on this clone: Its antigen is as yet unknown.

Clones were read by immunoSEQ multiplex PCR, and TCRdb kept only the in-frame ones, dropping some. Of hundreds of thousands of clones in the sample, roughly 84% were seen once. Sequencing used PBMCs. This clonotype originated in a woman in her thirties in good health and CMV-seropositive. The chain has TRBV7-9 and TRBJ1-1, with 9 bases lining up with TRBD1. The CDR3 is CASSDRQGETEAFF. The CDR3 nucleotides read TGTGCCAGCAGCGACCGACAGGGGGAAACTGAAGCTTTCTTT.